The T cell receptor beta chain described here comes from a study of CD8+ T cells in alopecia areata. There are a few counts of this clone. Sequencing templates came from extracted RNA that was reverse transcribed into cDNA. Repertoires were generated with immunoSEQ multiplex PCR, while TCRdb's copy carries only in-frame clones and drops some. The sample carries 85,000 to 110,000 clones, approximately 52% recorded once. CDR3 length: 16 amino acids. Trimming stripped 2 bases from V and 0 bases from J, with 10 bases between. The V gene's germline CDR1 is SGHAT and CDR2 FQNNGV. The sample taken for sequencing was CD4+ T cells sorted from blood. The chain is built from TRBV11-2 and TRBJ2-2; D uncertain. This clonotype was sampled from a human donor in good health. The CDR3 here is CASSLRRGPNTGELFF. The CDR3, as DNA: TGTGCCAGCAGCTTAAGGCGTGGCCCGAACACCGGGGAGCTGTTTTTT. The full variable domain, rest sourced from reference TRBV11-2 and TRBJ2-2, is EAGVAQSPRYKIIEKRQSVAFWCNPISGHATLYWYQQILGQGPKLLIQFQNNGVVDDSQLPKDRFSAERLKGVDSTLKIQPAKLEDSAVYLCASSLRRGPNTGELFFGEGSRLTVL.